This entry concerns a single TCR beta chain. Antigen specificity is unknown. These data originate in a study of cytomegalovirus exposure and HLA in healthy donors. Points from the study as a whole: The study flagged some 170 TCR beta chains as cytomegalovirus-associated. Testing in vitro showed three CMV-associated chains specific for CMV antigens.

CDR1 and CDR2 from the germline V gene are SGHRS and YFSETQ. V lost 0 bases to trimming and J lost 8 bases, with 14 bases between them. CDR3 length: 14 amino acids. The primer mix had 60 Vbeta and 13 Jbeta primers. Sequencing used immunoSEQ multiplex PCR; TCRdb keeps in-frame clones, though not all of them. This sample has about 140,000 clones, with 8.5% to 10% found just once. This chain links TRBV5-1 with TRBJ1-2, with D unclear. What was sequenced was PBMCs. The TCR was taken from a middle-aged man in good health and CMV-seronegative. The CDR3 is CASSLEAGPFGYTF. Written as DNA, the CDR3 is TGCGCCAGCAGCTTGGAGGCAGGCCCTTTCGGCTACACCTTC. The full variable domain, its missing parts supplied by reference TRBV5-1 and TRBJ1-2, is KAGVTQTPRYLIKTRGQQVTLSCSPISGHRSVSWYQQTPGQGLQFLFEYFSETQRNKGNFPGRFSGRQFSNSRSEMNVSTLELGDSALYLCASSLEAGPFGYTFGSGTRLTVV.